This T cell receptor (beta chain) came from a study of blood T cell repertoires in COVID-19. In the original analysis: Using reference gene primer amplification, nucleated cell counts were estimated. TCRdb's copy holds only in-frame clones and misses some; the assay was immunoSEQ multiplex PCR. For V, J and clone size, that table is used; D and trimming come from the DNA. Of about 440,000 clones in the sample, around 88% were seen once. CDR1 and CDR2 from the germline V gene are SGHAT and FQNNGV. This CDR3 spans 18 amino acids. V trimming: 3 bases; J trimming: 7 bases; junction bases outside the gene matches: 10.

The sample was peripheral blood. J is TRBJ1-6 and V is TRBV11-2; 12 bases match TRBD1. This clonotype was sampled from a woman aged 30 to 39 with acute or convalescent COVID-19. The CDR3: CASSLGQGARGTNSPLHF. The CDR3 DNA follows: TGTGCCAGCAGCTTGGGACAGGGGGCGCGAGGCACCAATTCACCCCTCCACTTT. The whole variable domain, filled in from reference TRBV11-2 and TRBJ1-6, reads EAGVAQSPRYKIIEKRQSVAFWCNPISGHATLYWYQQILGQGPKLLIQFQNNGVVDDSQLPKDRFSAERLKGVDSTLKIQPAKLEDSAVYLCASSLGQGARGTNSPLHFGNGTRLTVT.